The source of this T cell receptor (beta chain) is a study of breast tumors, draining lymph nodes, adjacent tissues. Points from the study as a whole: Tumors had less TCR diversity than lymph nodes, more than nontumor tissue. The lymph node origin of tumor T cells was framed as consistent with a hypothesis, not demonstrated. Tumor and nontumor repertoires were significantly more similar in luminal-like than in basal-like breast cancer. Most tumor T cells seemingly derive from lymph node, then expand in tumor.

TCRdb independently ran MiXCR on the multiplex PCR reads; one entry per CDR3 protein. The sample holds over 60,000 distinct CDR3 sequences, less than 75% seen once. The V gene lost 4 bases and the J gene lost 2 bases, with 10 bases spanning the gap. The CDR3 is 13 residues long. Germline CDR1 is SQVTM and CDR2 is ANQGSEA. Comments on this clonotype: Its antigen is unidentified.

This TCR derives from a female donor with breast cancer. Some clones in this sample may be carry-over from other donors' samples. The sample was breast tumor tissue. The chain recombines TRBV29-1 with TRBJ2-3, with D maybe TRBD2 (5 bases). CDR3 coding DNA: TGCAGCGTTGTAGCGCCATACACAGATACGCAGTATTTT. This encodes CSVVAPYTDTQYF.